Presented here are 5 T cell receptor beta chains from one specimen sequenced in a study of blood T cell repertoires in COVID-19. Profiling relied on immunoSEQ multiplex PCR, and the TCRdb table lists in-frame clones only, not all of them. Found here are 180,000 or so clones, approximately 82% of them singletons; the top ten hold 6.5% to 7%. Sequenced sample: peripheral blood. These TCRs come from a human donor with acute or convalescent COVID-19. The donor label of this sample is uncertain.

This clone was counted once. V is TRBV19 and J is TRBJ2-2, with TRBD2 matching over 8 bases. Looked up from germline, CDR1 is LNHDA and CDR2 is SQIVND (reference sequence). CDR3 length: 16 residues. V was pared by 2 bases and J by 4 bases, with 6 bases of the junction left unmatched. The DNA of the CDR3 is TGTGCCAGTAGTATAAGAGCGGGAGCCTCCACCGGGGAGCTGTTTTTT. Translated, it gives CASSIRAGASTGELFF.

The chain links TRBV11-3 to TRBJ2-2; D is unclear. This CDR3 contains 11 residues. The V gene's germline CDR1 is SGHNT and CDR2 YENEEA. V gave up 5 bases and J gave up 5 bases, with 3 bases separating them. CDR3 protein: CASSLTGELFF. As DNA, the CDR3 is TGTGCCAGCAGCCTAACCGGGGAGCTGTTTTTT.

The rearrangement links TRBV5-1 to TRBJ2-2; a possible D gene is TRBD1 (5 bases). The CDR3 has 16 residues. Germline CDR1 SGHRS, CDR2 YFSETQ. V was clipped by 7 bases and J by 0 bases, with 16 bases between them. The CDR3 coding sequence is TGCGCCAGCTATCATGGGGCAGTCGCGAACACCGGGGAGCTGTTTTTT. Amino acid sequence: CASYHGAVANTGELFF.

This chain's CDR3 is CAIQRGRSNTEAFF. The CDR3 DNA reads as TGCGCCATCCAGCGGGGCAGATCGAACACTGAAGCTTTCTTT. The chain links TRBV10-2 to TRBJ1-1, with D possibly matching TRBD1 (5 bases). CDR3 length equals 14 residues. Germline assignment: CDR1 WSHSY and CDR2 SAAADI. V was shortened by 10 bases and J by 1 base, with 16 bases between the two germline ends.

The chain has TRBV19 and TRBJ1-1, with 7 bases lining up with TRBD1. This CDR3 contains 16 residues. V lost 3 bases and J lost 1; bases outside the gene matches: 8. Germline V lookup: CDR1 LNHDA, CDR2 SQIVND (reference sequence). The CDR3 sequence: CASSIGDSLPNTEAFF. The CDR3 DNA follows: TGTGCCAGTAGTATTGGGGACAGCCTTCCGAACACTGAAGCTTTCTTT. Full variable domain (missing parts from reference TRBV19 and TRBJ1-1): DGGITQSPKYLFRKEGQNVTLSCEQNLNHDAMYWYRQDPGQGLRLIYYSQIVNDFQKGDIAEGYSVSREKKESFPLTVTSAQKNPTAFYLCASSIGDSLPNTEAFFGQGTRLTVV.